The clone carrying this T cell receptor beta chain was recorded once. The antigen is undetermined. Clones were sequenced by immunoSEQ multiplex PCR, and TCRdb holds only the in-frame ones, with some missing. The sample shows around 2,000,000 clones, approximately 94% of them seen only once. This entry is derived from a study of shared clonotypes between healthy human individuals. Study outcomes and limitations: The study found lower generation probabilities in non-shared clonotypes than in those shared by all four donors. Naive subsets, compared against memory subsets, generally had larger estimated richness values.

Germline CDR1 and CDR2: SGDLS and YYNGEE. CDR3 length equals 16 residues. J gave up 4 bases and V 4 bases, and 5 bases lay outside the gene matches. Naive CD8 cells lacked CD45RO, underwent positive selection for CCR7 and left out terminally differentiated effector memory CD45RA+ cells. Sequenced material: naive CD8+ T cells sorted from blood. The rearrangement links TRBV9 to TRBJ2-1; 13 bases align to TRBD2. The TCR was taken from a man in his late teens or twenties in good health. CDR3 sequence: CASSPRTSGGYNEQFF. For the CDR3, the DNA is TGTGCCAGCAGCCCCCGGACTAGCGGGGGATACAATGAGCAGTTCTTC.